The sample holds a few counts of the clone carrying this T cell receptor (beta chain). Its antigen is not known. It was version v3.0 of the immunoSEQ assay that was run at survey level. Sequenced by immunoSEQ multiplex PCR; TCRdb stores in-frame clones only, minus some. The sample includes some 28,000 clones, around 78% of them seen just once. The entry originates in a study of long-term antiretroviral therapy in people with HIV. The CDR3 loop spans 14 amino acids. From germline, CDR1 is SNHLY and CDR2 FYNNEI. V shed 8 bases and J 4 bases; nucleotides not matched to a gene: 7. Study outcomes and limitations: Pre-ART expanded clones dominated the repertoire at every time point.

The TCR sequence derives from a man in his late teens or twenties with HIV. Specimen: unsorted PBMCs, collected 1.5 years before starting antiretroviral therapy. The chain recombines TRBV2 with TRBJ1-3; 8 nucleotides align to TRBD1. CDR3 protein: CASRTGRVGNTIYF. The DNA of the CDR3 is TGTGCCAGCCGGACAGGGAGGGTCGGAAACACCATATATTTT.